Reported below is one T cell receptor beta chain. The data were obtained in a study of control samples from healthy donors and cancer patients. Between the trimmed V and J ends, which lost 3 bases and 2 bases, there was a span of 4 bases. Germline loops: CDR1 SEHNR, CDR2 FQNEAQ (reference sequence). This CDR3 region has 12 residues. The table came from immunoSEQ multiplex PCR; TCRdb's copy has only in-frame clones and leaves some out. Among 30,000 or so clones, roughly 95% were seen once, and the ten largest hold about 6.9%. The sample was blood. The chain has TRBV7-9 and TRBJ1-1; no reliable D call. The origin of this receptor is a man aged 55 to 70 in good health. The chain's CDR3 is CASSFVNTEAFF. Here the CDR3 DNA reads TGTGCCAGCAGCTTTGTTAACACTGAAGCTTTCTTT.